Listed here are 7 T cell receptor beta chains from one sample, sequenced in a study of blood T cell repertoires in COVID-19. This table comes from immunoSEQ multiplex PCR, and its TCRdb copy is limited to in-frame clones, with some not included. The sample consists of 80,000 to 130,000 clones, around nine tenths of them appearing once. The source material was peripheral blood. The source is a man between 65 and 79 years old with acute or convalescent COVID-19.

The chain is built from TRBV28 and TRBJ1-2; 8 bases line up with TRBD1. V lost 5 bases to trimming and J lost 8 bases; unmatched junction nucleotides: 10. Germline V lookup: CDR1 MDHEN, CDR2 SYDVKM. This CDR3 contains 14 residues. The CDR3 DNA follows: TGTGCCAGCAGTATCCCCGGGACAGGCGGGGGCTACACCTTC. This codes for CASSIPGTGGGYTF.

This clone was recorded once. The rearrangement links TRBV4-1 to TRBJ1-4, with 8 bases aligning to TRBD1. Trimming cost V 0 bases and J 6 bases; bases outside gene matches: 9. From germline, CDR1 is MGHRA and CDR2 YSYEKL. CDR3 length: 17 residues. The CDR3 DNA is TGCGCCAGCAGCCAAGATTTGGTTGGGACAGGTTATGAAAAACTGTTTTTT. Its protein product is CASSQDLVGTGYEKLFF.

V gene TRBV2 combines with J gene TRBJ2-4, with TRBD1 matching 8 bases. Germline V gene sequence: CDR1 SNHLY, CDR2 FYNNEI. This CDR3 region has 16 residues. The V gene end was trimmed by 2 bases and the J gene end by 1 base; junction bases not matched to a gene: 4. Here the CDR3 DNA reads TGTGCCAGCAGTGAACAGGGGGCAGGGGCCAAAAACATTCAGTACTTC. This gives the protein CASSEQGAGAKNIQYF. Together with reference TRBV2 and TRBJ2-4, the CDR3 gives the full variable domain: EPEVTQTPSHQVTQMGQEVILRCVPISNHLYFYWYRQILGQKVEFLVSFYNNEISEKSEIFDDQFSVERPDGSNFTLKIRSTKLEDSAMYFCASSEQGAGAKNIQYFGAGTRLSVL.

This clone has only one observation. The chain carries TRBV3-1 (or the pseudogene TRBV3-2) and TRBJ1-2; TRBD1 agrees at 10 bases. The CDR3 loop spans 15 amino acids. Germline lookup yields CDR1 LGHDT and CDR2 YNNKEL (reference sequence). V was pared by 0 bases and J by 6 bases, with 4 bases of the junction left unmatched. Here the CDR3 reads CASSQETGGGDGYTF. DNA of the CDR3: TGTGCCAGCAGCCAAGAGACAGGGGGCGGTGATGGCTACACCTTC.

The chain recombines TRBV28 with TRBJ2-1, with D tentatively TRBD1 (7 bases). CDR1 and CDR2 from the germline V gene are MDHEN and SYDVKM. The V gene lost 5 bases and the J gene lost 4 bases, with 12 bases spanning the gap. The CDR3 loop spans 14 amino acids. The CDR3 here is CASSDGGQYNEQFF. Written as DNA, the CDR3 is TGTGCCAGCAGTGACGGGGGACAGTACAATGAGCAGTTCTTC.

On this clone: The junction departs from germline at one end; a sequencing error may be responsible. Distinct nucleotide sequences in the sample also encode this CDR3. This chain uses TRBV27 with TRBJ2-5, with a weak D call TRBD2 (5 bases). This CDR3 contains 16 residues. CDR1 is MNHEY, CDR2 SMNVEV, per germline (reference sequence). In DNA form, the CDR3 reads TGTGCCAGCAGTTTGGCAGGCGCGGGTGTACAAGAAACCCAGTACTTC. It specifies CASSLAGAGVQETQYF.

This clone was picked up one time. The CDR3 nucleotides read TGTGCCAGCAGCTTTGGAGCCTCTAGCGTCGTAAAGACCCAGTACTTC. This gives the protein CASSFGASSVVKTQYF. The rearrangement uses TRBV5-4 and TRBJ2-5, with D perhaps TRBD2 (6 bases). The CDR3 is made up of 16 amino acids. V lost 2 bases, J lost 6 bases, and 20 bases lay in between. Germline CDR1 reads SGHNT; CDR2 reads YYREEE (reference sequence).